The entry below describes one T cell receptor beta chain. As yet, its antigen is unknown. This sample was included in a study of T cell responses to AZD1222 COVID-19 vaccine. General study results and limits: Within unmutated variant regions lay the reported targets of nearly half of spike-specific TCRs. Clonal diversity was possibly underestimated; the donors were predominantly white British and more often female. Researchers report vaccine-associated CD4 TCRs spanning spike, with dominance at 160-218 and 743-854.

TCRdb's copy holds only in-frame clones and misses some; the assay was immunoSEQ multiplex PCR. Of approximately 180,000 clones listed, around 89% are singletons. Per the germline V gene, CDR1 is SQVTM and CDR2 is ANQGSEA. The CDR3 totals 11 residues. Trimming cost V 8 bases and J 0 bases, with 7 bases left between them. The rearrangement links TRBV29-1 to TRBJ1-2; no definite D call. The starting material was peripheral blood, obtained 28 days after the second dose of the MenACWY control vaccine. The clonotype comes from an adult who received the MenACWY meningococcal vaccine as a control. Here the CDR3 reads CSTDSNYGYTF. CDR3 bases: TGCAGCACCGACTCTAACTATGGCTACACCTTC.